This record concerns one TCR beta chain sequence. The antigen is unknown. Germline values: CDR1 GTSNPN, CDR2 SVGIG (reference sequence). The V gene end was trimmed by 4 bases and the J gene end by 1 base; junction bases not matched to a gene: 3. The CDR3 has 13 residues. Every bit of the isolated RNA underwent reverse transcription, so sequencing read expressed TCRB transcripts. Assay: immunoSEQ multiplex PCR; the TCRdb copy retains only in-frame clones and omits some. The sample contains about 300,000 clones, roughly 13% of which appear only once. This entry is derived from a study of beta chain features in type 1 diabetes. Findings and caveats of the study: All four CD4+ subsets of Type 1 diabetes patients contained TCRB CDR3s that were moderately but significantly shorter.

The sequence was collected from a woman between 18 and 30 years old with type 1 diabetes. V is TRBV30 and J is TRBJ1-1; TRBD1 agrees at 7 bases. Specimen: naive CD4+ T cells from blood. CDR3 DNA: TGTGCCTGGACCTACAGGGGGAACACTGAAGCTTTCTTT. Protein sequence: CAWTYRGNTEAFF.